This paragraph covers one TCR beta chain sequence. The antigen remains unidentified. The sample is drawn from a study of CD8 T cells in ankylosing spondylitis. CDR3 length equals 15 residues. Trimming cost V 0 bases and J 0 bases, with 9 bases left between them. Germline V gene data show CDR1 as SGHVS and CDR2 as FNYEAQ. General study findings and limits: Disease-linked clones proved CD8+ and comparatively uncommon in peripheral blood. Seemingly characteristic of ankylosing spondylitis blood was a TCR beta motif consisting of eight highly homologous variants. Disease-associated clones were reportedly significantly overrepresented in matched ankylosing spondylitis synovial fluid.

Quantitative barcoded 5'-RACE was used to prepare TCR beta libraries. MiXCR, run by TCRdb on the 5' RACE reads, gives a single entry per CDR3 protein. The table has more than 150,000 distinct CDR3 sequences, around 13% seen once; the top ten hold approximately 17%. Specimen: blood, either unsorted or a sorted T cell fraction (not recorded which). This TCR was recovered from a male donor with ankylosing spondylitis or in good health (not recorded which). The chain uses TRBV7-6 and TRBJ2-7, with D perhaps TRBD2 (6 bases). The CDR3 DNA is TGTGCCAGCAGCTTAGCGGCCGGGGGCTCCTACGAGCAGTACTTC. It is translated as CASSLAAGGSYEQYF.